This entry lists 19 T cell receptor beta chains sequenced from one sample in a study of CD8 T cells in ankylosing spondylitis. The study's findings and limits: A motif of seven or eight highly homologous TCR beta variants was seen as apparently characteristic of ankylosing spondylitis blood.

The antigens these receptors bind are not known. TCRdb re-analysed the 5' RACE reads in MiXCR, keeping a single row per CDR3 protein. The sample includes approximately 300,000 distinct CDR3 sequences, around 8% of them seen just once. Sequencing was carried out using blood, either unsorted or a sorted T cell fraction (not recorded which). The receptors here all came from a male donor with ankylosing spondylitis.

The chain carries TRBV28 and TRBJ2-7; D unresolved. CDR1 is MDHEN and CDR2 is SYDVKM in the germline V gene. CDR3 length: 13 amino acids. V was trimmed by 8 bases and J by 3 bases, leaving 14 bases between them. The CDR3 DNA reads TGTGCCAGCTGTCGAACGCGGAGCTACGAGCAGTACTTC. Translating gives CASCRTRSYEQYF.

This clonotype has a handful of counts. The V call is TRBV6-1, the J call TRBJ1-4; TRBD1 might be the D (5 bases). Trimming removed 5 bases from V and 8 bases from J, with 15 bases in between. The germline CDR1 and CDR2 sequences are MNHNS and SASEGT. This CDR3 spans 14 amino acids. As DNA, the CDR3 is TGTGCCAGCAGTCCCCGGGGGGGTCAGGAAAAACTGTTTTTT. Translating it yields CASSPRGGQEKLFF.

This clonotype came up many times. This chain joins TRBV3-1 and TRBJ2-1; the D is unclear. Germline loops: CDR1 LGHDT, CDR2 YNNKEL (reference sequence). This CDR3 has 15 residues. V was cut by 1 base and J by 2 bases, with 9 bases left in between. CDR3 in amino acids: CASSQVVGTYNEQFF. In nucleotides, the CDR3 is TGTGCCAGCAGCCAAGTCGTCGGAACCTACAATGAGCAGTTCTTC.

This clonotype occurred many times. The V call is TRBV12-3 or TRBV12-4, the J call TRBJ2-7; 8 positions match TRBD1. Unmatched junction bases numbered 11, after V lost 6 bases and J lost 4 bases. The length of the CDR3 is 15 residues. Written as DNA, the CDR3 is TGTGCCAGCAGCACCGCCGGGACAGGAGCTTACGAGCAGTACTTC. Its protein is CASSTAGTGAYEQYF.

The rearrangement joins TRBV7-9 to TRBJ2-5; tentative D call: TRBD2 (5 bases). V lost 3 bases and J 2 bases, leaving 10 bases between the germline ends. Germline V CDR1 and CDR2: SEHNR, FQNEAQ (reference sequence). The CDR3 extends over 14 amino acids. The chain's CDR3 is CASSFTGTQETQYF. The CDR3 DNA follows: TGTGCCAGCAGCTTCACGGGAACTCAAGAGACCCAGTACTTC.

This clonotype was observed at least ten times. V is TRBV6-1 and J is TRBJ2-2, with 15 bases lining up with TRBD2. The trim removed 4 bases at V and 3 bases at J, leaving 6 bases unmatched. This CDR3 is 18 amino acids long. CDR1 is MNHNS, CDR2 SASEGT, per germline. The CDR3 DNA reads as TGTGCCAGCAGTGCCTTCGGGACTAGCGGGAGGCACACCGGGGAGCTGTTTTTT. This translates into CASSAFGTSGRHTGELFF.

This chain connects TRBV20-1 to TRBJ1-2; D unresolved. With 0 bases removed from V and 13 bases from J, the gap between germline ends came to 18 bases. Germline loops: CDR1 DFQATT, CDR2 SNEGSKA (reference sequence). The CDR3 has 13 amino acids. The CDR3 DNA sequence: TGCAGTGCTAGAGATGGGAGGGTTCAAGGTTCCACCTTC. Translated: CSARDGRVQGSTF.

This clonotype was counted a few times. The genes are TRBV20-1 and TRBJ2-1; D may be TRBD1 (5 bases). Germline loops: CDR1 DFQATT, CDR2 SNEGSKA (reference sequence). With 5 bases removed from V and 2 bases from J, the gap between germline ends came to 19 bases. The CDR3 length is 16 residues. The CDR3: CSAYLPNRTPYNEQFF. CDR3 sequence (DNA): TGCAGTGCTTACTTACCCAACAGGACCCCCTACAATGAGCAGTTCTTC.

This clonotype has a handful of counts. This chain connects TRBV7-3 to TRBJ2-1; D might be TRBD2 (5 bases). V gave up 8 bases and J gave up 7 bases, with 6 bases separating them. There are 10 residues in the CDR3. Germline lookup yields CDR1 SGHTA and CDR2 FQGTGA. The chain's CDR3 is CASPGNEQFF. For the CDR3, the DNA is TGTGCCAGCCCGGGAAATGAGCAGTTCTTC. The full variable domain, rest sourced from reference TRBV7-3 and TRBJ2-1, is GAGVSQTPSNKVTEKGKYVELRCDPISGHTALYWYRQSLGQGPEFLIYFQGTGAADDSGLPNDRFFAVRPEGSVSTLKIQRTERGDSAVYLCASPGNEQFFGPGTRLTVL.

This clonotype was counted ten times or more. This sequence joins TRBV7-3 and TRBJ2-2; D is undetermined. The CDR3 has 14 amino acids. The germline V gene encodes CDR1 SGHTA and CDR2 FQGTGA. V lost 1 base and J lost 2, with 5 bases in between. CDR3 loop: CASSLNSNTGELFF. The CDR3 region has the DNA TGTGCCAGCAGCTTAAACAGCAACACCGGGGAGCTGTTTTTT. The whole variable domain, filled in from reference TRBV7-3 and TRBJ2-2, reads GAGVSQTPSNKVTEKGKYVELRCDPISGHTALYWYRQSLGQGPEFLIYFQGTGAADDSGLPNDRFFAVRPEGSVSTLKIQRTERGDSAVYLCASSLNSNTGELFFGEGSRLTVL.

The sample holds many counts of this clonotype. This sequence joins TRBV20-1 and TRBJ2-2, with 8 bases fitting TRBD1. The CDR3 loop spans 15 amino acids. Germline V gene sequence: CDR1 DFQATT, CDR2 SNEGSKA (reference sequence). The trim removed 6 bases at V and 1 base at J, leaving 7 bases unmatched. The CDR3 DNA is TGCAGTGCGGAGCGCGGGACAGGGAACACCGGGGAGCTGTTTTTT. This gives the protein CSAERGTGNTGELFF.

This clonotype was recorded a few times. The chain links TRBV28 to TRBJ1-5; D unresolved. The CDR3 sequence is 14 residues long. Trimming removed 10 bases at V and 0 bases at J, with 13 bases between. Germline CDR1 and CDR2: MDHEN and SYDVKM. The CDR3 reads CATQRGYSNQPQHF. Here the CDR3 DNA reads TGTGCCACCCAAAGAGGGTATAGCAATCAGCCCCAGCATTTT. Together with reference TRBV28 and TRBJ1-5, the CDR3 gives the full variable domain: DVKVTQSSRYLVKRTGEKVFLECVQDMDHENMFWYRQDPGLGLRLIYFSYDVKMKEKGDIPEGYSVSREKKERFSLILESASTNQTSMYLCATQRGYSNQPQHFGDGTRLSIL.

There are a few counts of this clonotype. The chain uses TRBV13 and TRBJ2-1; D may be TRBD2 (5 bases). Trimming removed 4 bases from V and 0 bases from J, with 19 bases in between. CDR1 and CDR2 (germline): PRHDT, FYEKMQ (reference sequence). This CDR3 region has 18 residues. In nucleotides, the CDR3 is TGTGCCAGCAGCTCCGCGAGCGAGGACTTCAGCTCCTACAATGAGCAGTTCTTC. This translates into CASSSASEDFSSYNEQFF.

The gene calls are TRBV29-1 and TRBJ2-7; D gene unclear. From germline, CDR1 is SQVTM and CDR2 ANQGSEA. Trimming took 3 bases from V and 2 from J, leaving 8 bases between them. The CDR3 loop spans 12 amino acids. CDR3 nucleotides: TGCAGCGTTGAGGCCCCGACCTACGAGCAGTACTTC. Translation gives CSVEAPTYEQYF.

This clonotype was detected only a few times. CDR3 bases: TGTGCCAGCAGCCAAGTAGGGTTGGAAGCTTTCTTT. This translates into CASSQVGLEAFF. V gene TRBV4-2 combines with J gene TRBJ1-1; D unclear. CDR1 and CDR2 from the germline V gene are LGHNA and YNFKEQ. V was shortened by 1 base and J by 8 bases, with 8 bases between the two germline ends. The CDR3 runs to 12 residues.

The chain is built from TRBV11-2 and TRBJ1-2; no clear D gene. CDR1 and CDR2 from the germline V gene are SGHAT and FQNNGV. V was trimmed by 5 bases and J by 2 bases, leaving 12 bases between them. The CDR3 runs to 14 residues. The CDR3 region has the DNA TGTGCCAGCAGCCTAGGTTCATTCAACTATGGCTACACCTTC. This translates into CASSLGSFNYGYTF.

This clonotype was picked up a small number of times. The chain links TRBV5-1 to TRBJ1-1; the match to TRBD1 covers 7 bases. V trimming: 2 bases; J trimming: 0 bases; junction bases outside the gene matches: 7. CDR1 is SGHRS, CDR2 YFSETQ, per germline. The CDR3 contains 16 residues. The CDR3 nucleotides are TGCGCCAGCAGCTTCCGGACAGGAGCCATGAACACTGAAGCTTTCTTT. It is translated as CASSFRTGAMNTEAFF.

The chain couples TRBV29-1 to TRBJ1-1; 7 nucleotides line up with TRBD1. The CDR3 is 11 residues long. J was trimmed by 12 bases and V by 6 bases; bases with no gene match: 10. Germline V gene sequence: CDR1 SQVTM, CDR2 ANQGSEA. CDR3 nucleotides: TGCAGCGTCGGGCAATCAGGGGGTTCTTTCTTT. Translating it yields CSVGQSGGSFF.

The genes are TRBV10-1 and TRBJ2-1; 15 bases line up with TRBD2. Germline-derived CDR1 and CDR2 are WNHNN and SYGVQD (reference sequence). CDR3 length: 17 residues. The V and J ends lost 6 bases and 8 bases, in that order; junction bases with no gene match: 11. Here the CDR3 reads CASRGDRGLAGGDEQFF. CDR3 bases: TGCGCCAGCAGAGGAGACAGAGGACTAGCGGGAGGGGATGAGCAGTTCTTC.